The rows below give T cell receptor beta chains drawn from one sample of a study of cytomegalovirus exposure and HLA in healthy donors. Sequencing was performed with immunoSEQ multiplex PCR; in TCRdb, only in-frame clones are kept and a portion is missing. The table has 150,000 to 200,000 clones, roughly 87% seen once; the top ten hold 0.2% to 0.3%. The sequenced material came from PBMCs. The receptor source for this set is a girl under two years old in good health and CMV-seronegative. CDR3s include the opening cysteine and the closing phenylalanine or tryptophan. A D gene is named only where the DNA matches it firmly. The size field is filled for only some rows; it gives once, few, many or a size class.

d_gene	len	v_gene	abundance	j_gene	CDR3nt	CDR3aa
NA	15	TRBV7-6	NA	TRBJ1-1	TGTGCCAGCAGCTCCCCGACAGGTGTGGGGACTGAAGCTTTCTTT	CASSSPTGVGTEAFF
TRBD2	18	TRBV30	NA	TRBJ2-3	TGTGCCTGGAGTGTACTCCGGACTAGCGGGAGTATCACAGATACGCAGTATTTT	CAWSVLRTSGSITDTQYF
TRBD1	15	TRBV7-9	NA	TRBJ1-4	TGTGCCAGCAGCCTACCGGGACAGGTTAATGAAAAACTGTTTTTT	CASSLPGQVNEKLFF
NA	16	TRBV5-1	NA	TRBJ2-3	TGCGCCAGCAGCGCCAGACTAGGTTTCAGCACAGATACGCAGTATTTT	CASSARLGFSTDTQYF
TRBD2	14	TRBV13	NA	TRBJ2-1	TGTGCCAGCAGCGCGCTAGCGGGGGGGATTGAGCAGTTCTTC	CASSALAGGIEQFF
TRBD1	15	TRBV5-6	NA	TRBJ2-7	TGTGCCAGCAGCTTTGGGGGCCAGACAGGGCGTAAGCAGTACTTC	CASSFGGQTGRKQYF
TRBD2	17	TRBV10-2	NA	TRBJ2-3	TGCGCCAGCCGGACTAGCGGGAGTACCCCCCACACAGATACGCAGTATTTT	CASRTSGSTPHTDTQYF
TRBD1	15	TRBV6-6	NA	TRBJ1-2	TGTGCCAGCAGTTACTCGAGACAGGGCCGCTATGGCTACACCTTC	CASSYSRQGRYGYTF
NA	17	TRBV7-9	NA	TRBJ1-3	TGTTCCAGCAGCTTTGCAGGGCCAAAAAACTCTGGAAACACCATATATTTT	CSSSFAGPKNSGNTIYF
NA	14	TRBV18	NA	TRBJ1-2	TGTGCCAGCTCAATCAGGGACTTTTCTAACGGCTACACCTTC	CASSIRDFSNGYTF
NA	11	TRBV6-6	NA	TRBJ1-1	TGTGCCAGCAGTACAGGGTTTGAAGCTTTCTTT	CASSTGFEAFF
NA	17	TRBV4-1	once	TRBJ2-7	TGCGCCAGCAGCCAATTTCTGAAGAGCGGGACACCCTACGAGCAGTACTTC	CASSQFLKSGTPYEQYF
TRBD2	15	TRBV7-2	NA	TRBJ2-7	TGTGCCAGCAGCTACGGACTAGCGGGAGGTAGCGAGCAGTACTTC	CASSYGLAGGSEQYF
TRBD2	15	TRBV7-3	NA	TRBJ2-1	TGTGCCAGCAGCTTAGAACTGGGGGGGTTAAATGAGCAGTTCTTC	CASSLELGGLNEQFF
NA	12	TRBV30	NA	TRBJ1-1	TGTGCCTGGACGGTCCGCAACACTGAAGCTTTCTTT	CAWTVRNTEAFF
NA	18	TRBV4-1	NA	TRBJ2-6	TGCGCCAGCAGCCAAGATGGGCAGGGGTACTTTGGGGCCAACGTCCTGACTTTC	CASSQDGQGYFGANVLTF
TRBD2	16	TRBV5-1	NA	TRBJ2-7	TGCGCCAGCAGCTTGGGACAGCGGGAGTCGAAATACGAGCAGTACTTC	CASSLGQRESKYEQYF
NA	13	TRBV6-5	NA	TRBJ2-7	TGTGCCAGCAGTTATAGGCTTCTGCGGACACATTCTTTC	CASSYRLLRTHSF
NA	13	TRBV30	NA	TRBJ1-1	TGTGCCTGGAACAGGCGCTTGAACACTGAAGCTTTCTTT	CAWNRRLNTEAFF
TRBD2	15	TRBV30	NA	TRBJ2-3	TGTGCCTGGAGTAATAGCGGGGGGGGCACAGATACGCAGTATTTT	CAWSNSGGGTDTQYF
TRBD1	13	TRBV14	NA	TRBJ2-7	TGTGCCAGCAGCCGGACAGGGCGCAGGGAGCAGTACTTC	CASSRTGRREQYF
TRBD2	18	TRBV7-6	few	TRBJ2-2	TGTGCCAGCAGCTTATTCCCTGGGGGGGTGCATAACACCGGGGAGCTGTTTTTT	CASSLFPGGVHNTGELFF
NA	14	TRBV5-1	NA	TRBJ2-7	TGCGCCAGCAGCTTGGCTACAGGATCCTACGAGCAGTACTTC	CASSLATGSYEQYF
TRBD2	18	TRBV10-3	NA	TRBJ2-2	TGTGCCATCAGTGAGTCGGAAGCCGGACTAGCGGGCACCGGGGAGCTGTTTTTT	CAISESEAGLAGTGELFF
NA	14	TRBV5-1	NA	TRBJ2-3	TGCGCCAGCAGCTCAAGACTCGGCACAGATACGCAGTATTTT	CASSSRLGTDTQYF
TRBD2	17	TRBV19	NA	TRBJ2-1	TGTGCCAGTAGTATAGGGCGAGCGGGGGGGCCGTACAATGAGCAGTTCTTC	CASSIGRAGGPYNEQFF
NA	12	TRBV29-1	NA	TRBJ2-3	TGCAGCGGGATGACTAGCACAGATACGCAGTATTTT	CSGMTSTDTQYF
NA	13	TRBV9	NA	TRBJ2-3	TGTGCCAGCAGCGTAGGGAGGGGAGATACGCAGTATTTT	CASSVGRGDTQYF
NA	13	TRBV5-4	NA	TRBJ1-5	TGTGCCAGCAGCTTGCAGGGCAATCAGCCCCAGCATTTT	CASSLQGNQPQHF
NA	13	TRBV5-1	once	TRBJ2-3	TGCGCCAGCAGCTCGGCGGGGACAGATACGCAGTATTTT	CASSSAGTDTQYF
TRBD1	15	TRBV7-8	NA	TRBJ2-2	TGTGCCAGCAGGTACAGGGGGCGCCGGACCGGGGAGCTGTTTTTT	CASRYRGRRTGELFF
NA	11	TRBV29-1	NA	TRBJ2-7	TGCAGCGTCGAACAGGGTTCCGAGCAGTACTTC	CSVEQGSEQYF
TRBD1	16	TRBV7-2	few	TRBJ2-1	TGTGCCAGCAGCTTGCGGTTCGGGACAGCCTACAATGAGCAGTTCTTC	CASSLRFGTAYNEQFF
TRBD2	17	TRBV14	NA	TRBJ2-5	TGTGCCAGCAGCCAATTCCGGACTAGCGGATCCCAAGAGACCCAGTACTTC	CASSQFRTSGSQETQYF
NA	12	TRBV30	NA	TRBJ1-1	TGTGCCTCGGGAACAGGGTACACTGAAGCTTTCTTT	CASGTGYTEAFF
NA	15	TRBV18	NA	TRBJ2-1	TGTGCCAGCTCACCTTTAGCCGGGATCGACAATGAGCAGTTCTTC	CASSPLAGIDNEQFF
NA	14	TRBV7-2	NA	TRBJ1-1	TGTGCCAGCAGCTTAGCCAGGGATGGAGCTGAAGCTTTCTTT	CASSLARDGAEAFF
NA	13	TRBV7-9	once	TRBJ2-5	TGTGCCAGCAGCTTACAGGAACGAGAGACCCAGTACTTC	CASSLQERETQYF
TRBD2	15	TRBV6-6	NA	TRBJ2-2	TGTGCCAGCCAGCCGGGACTAGCGGTTACCGGGGAGCTGTTTTTT	CASQPGLAVTGELFF
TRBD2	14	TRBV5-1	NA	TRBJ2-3	TGCGCCAGTCAGACTAGCGGAGACACAGATACGCAGTATTTT	CASQTSGDTDTQYF
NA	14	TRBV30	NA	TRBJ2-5	TGTGCCTGGACCAATGGGGGGGCGAAGGAGACCCAGTACTTC	CAWTNGGAKETQYF
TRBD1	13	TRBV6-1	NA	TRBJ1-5	TGTGCCAGCAGCAGACAGGGAGGTCAGCCCCAGCATTTT	CASSRQGGQPQHF